This T cell receptor (beta chain) was retrieved from a study of spatial heterogeneity in lung cancer. Study at large: Alpha-chain sequences were consistently detected in smaller numbers than beta-chain sequences. General study findings and limits: The counts of expanded TCRs, ubiquitous and regional, tracked ubiquitous and regional nonsynonymous mutations, respectively. Tumoral mutation counts were tracked by counts of expanded intratumoral alpha and beta TCRs. Tumor T-cell coverage was an estimated 7% or so for alpha and approximately 13% for beta chains.

In its sample, this clonotype is medium-sized. Its antigen is not known. TCRdb reanalysed the 5' RACE reads using MiXCR and keeps one entry per CDR3 protein. The repertoire includes some 9,800 distinct CDR3 sequences, about 6% of them detected once, and roughly a tenth sits in the top ten. Trimming pared 0 bases from V and 0 bases from J, leaving 6 bases between. CDR1 and CDR2 (germline): MGHRA, YSYEKL. This CDR3 has 15 amino acids. Time point reported: sample taken at primary tumor resection. Samples were donated by 72 untreated early-stage non-small cell lung cancer patients. The receptor was derived from a male donor with early-stage non-small cell lung cancer. Sequencing was performed on lung tumor tissue, taken at surgery. The rearrangement joins TRBV4-1 to TRBJ1-5, with D uncertain. This CDR3 reads CASSQDLNSNQPQHF. The CDR3, as DNA: TGCGCCAGCAGCCAAGATCTTAATAGCAATCAGCCCCAGCATTTT.